The subject of this entry is one TCR beta chain. This sample is drawn from a study of cytomegalovirus exposure and HLA in healthy donors. Between the trimmed V and J ends, which lost 3 bases and 3 bases, there was a span of 9 bases. The CDR3 runs 13 residues. Germline-derived CDR1 and CDR2 are MNHEY and SMNVEV (reference sequence). The PCR contained 60 Vbeta and 13 Jbeta primers. Method: immunoSEQ multiplex PCR; TCRdb's copy keeps in-frame clones and lacks some. This table holds 100,000 to 150,000 clones, 73% found once. Sequencing was done on a sample of PBMCs. This chain uses TRBV27 with TRBJ2-7, with no clear D. The source is a middle-aged woman in good health and CMV-seronegative. CDR3 bases: TGTGCCAGCAGTTTTGGCAGTAACTACGAGCAGTACTTC. This translates into CASSFGSNYEQYF.